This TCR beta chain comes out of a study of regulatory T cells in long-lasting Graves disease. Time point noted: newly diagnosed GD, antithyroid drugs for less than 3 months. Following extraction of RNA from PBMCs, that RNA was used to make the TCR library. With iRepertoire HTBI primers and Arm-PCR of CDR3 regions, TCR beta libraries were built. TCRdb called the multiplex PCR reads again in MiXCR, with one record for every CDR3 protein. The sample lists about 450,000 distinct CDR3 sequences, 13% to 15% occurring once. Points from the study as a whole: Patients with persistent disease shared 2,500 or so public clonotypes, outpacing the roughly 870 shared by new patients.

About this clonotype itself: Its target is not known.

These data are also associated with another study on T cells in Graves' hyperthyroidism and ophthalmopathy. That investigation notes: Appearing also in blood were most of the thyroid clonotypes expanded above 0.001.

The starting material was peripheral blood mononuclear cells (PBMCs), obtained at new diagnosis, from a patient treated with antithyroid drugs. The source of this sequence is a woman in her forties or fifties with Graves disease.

CDR3 loop: CASGVRVSYEQYF. The CDR3 DNA reads TGTGCCAGCGGGGTCCGGGTCTCTTACGAGCAGTACTTC. The rearrangement joins TRBV28 to TRBJ2-7; D unclear. Per the germline V gene, CDR1 is MDHEN and CDR2 is SYDVKM. The CDR3 has 13 amino acids. V was trimmed by 8 bases and J by 4 bases, leaving 15 bases between them. Full variable domain (remainder filled in from reference TRBV28 and TRBJ2-7): DVKVTQSSRYLVKRTGEKVFLECVQDMDHENMFWYRQDPGLGLRLIYFSYDVKMKEKGDIPEGYSVSREKKERFSLILESASTNQTSMYLCASGVRVSYEQYFGPGTRLTVT.